These T cell receptor beta chains were read from a single sample in a study of beta chain features in type 1 diabetes. TCRdb's copy holds only in-frame clones and misses some; the assay was immunoSEQ multiplex PCR. The table shows roughly 150,000 clones, with 9% occurring only once. Sequences were obtained from central memory CD4+ T cells from blood. Source of these receptors: a woman aged 25 to 39 with type 1 diabetes. CDR3s include the opening cysteine and the closing phenylalanine or tryptophan. Fields, in order: clone size, D gene, J gene, V gene, CDR3 protein, CDR3 DNA. D genes are given only for firm matches. Part of the rows lack a size; the others show once, few, many or a class for expanded clones.

size: few; D: TRBD2; J: TRBJ2-3; V: TRBV11-3; CDR3: CASSASGREGTQYF; DNA: TGTGCCAGCAGCGCTAGCGGGAGGGAAGGTACGCAGTATTTT
size: few; D: .; J: TRBJ2-5; V: TRBV5-1; CDR3: CASSLSGVNQETQYF; DNA: TGCGCCAGCAGCTTAAGCGGAGTGAACCAAGAGACCCAGTACTTC
size: many; D: TRBD2; J: TRBJ2-1; V: TRBV7-2; CDR3: CASSFRWTSGREQFF; DNA: TGTGCCAGCAGCTTTCGCTGGACTAGCGGGAGGGAGCAGTTCTTC
size: .; D: TRBD2; J: TRBJ2-3; V: TRBV7-3; CDR3: CASSLRRLAGITDTQYF; DNA: TGTGCCAGCAGCTTACGGAGGCTAGCGGGGATCACAGATACGCAGTATTTT
size: .; D: TRBD2; J: TRBJ2-2; V: TRBV19; CDR3: CASSMYRTSRVNTGELFF; DNA: TGTGCCAGTAGTATGTACAGGACTAGTCGGGTGAACACCGGGGAGCTGTTTTTT
size: .; D: .; J: TRBJ1-5; V: TRBV19; CDR3: CASSIAYLQGFQPQHF; DNA: TGTGCCAGTAGTATAGCCTACCTACAGGGATTTCAGCCCCAGCATTTT
size: few; D: .; J: TRBJ1-3; V: TRBV30; CDR3: CASPSGAGNTIYF; DNA: TGTGCCTCACCCAGCGGTGCTGGAAACACCATATATTTT
size: few; D: TRBD2; J: TRBJ2-1; V: TRBV7-7; CDR3: CASSLAGLENEQFF; DNA: TGTGCTAGCAGCTTAGCGGGACTAGAGAATGAGCAGTTCTTC
size: .; D: TRBD2; J: TRBJ2-1; V: TRBV7-6; CDR3: CASSFGVAGEDEQFF; DNA: TGTGCCAGCAGCTTCGGGGTAGCGGGAGAGGATGAGCAGTTCTTC
size: .; D: TRBD1; J: TRBJ1-1; V: TRBV4-1; CDR3: CASSHPPGQGLVEAFF; DNA: TGCGCCAGCAGCCATCCGCCGGGACAGGGGTTGGTTGAAGCTTTCTTT
size: few; D: TRBD1; J: TRBJ2-1; V: TRBV5-1; CDR3: CASSWGQGALNEQFF; DNA: TGCGCCAGCAGCTGGGGACAGGGGGCGCTCAATGAGCAGTTCTTC
size: .; D: .; J: TRBJ1-5; V: TRBV15; CDR3: CATSLQADQPQHF; DNA: TGTGCCACCAGCTTACAGGCGGATCAGCCCCAGCATTTT
size: .; D: .; J: TRBJ2-1; V: TRBV6-1; CDR3: CASSEYYNEQFF; DNA: TGTGCCAGCAGTGAATACTACAATGAGCAGTTCTTC
size: few; D: TRBD2; J: TRBJ2-5; V: TRBV7-9; CDR3: CASSFGREGETQYF; DNA: TGTGCCAGCAGCTTTGGGAGGGAGGGAGAGACCCAGTACTTC
size: .; D: .; J: TRBJ1-1; V: TRBV2; CDR3: CASTHRVNTEAFF; DNA: TGTGCCAGCACCCACAGGGTGAACACTGAAGCTTTCTTT
size: few; D: .; J: TRBJ1-1; V: TRBV6-1; CDR3: CASIEAGRTEAFF; DNA: TGTGCCAGCATTGAGGCGGGTCGCACTGAAGCTTTCTTT
size: .; D: .; J: TRBJ1-1; V: TRBV28; CDR3: CASTNSAGTEAFF; DNA: TGTGCCAGCACTAATTCCGCGGGCACTGAAGCTTTCTTT
size: few; D: .; J: TRBJ2-1; V: TRBV7-9; CDR3: CASSSGPLYNEQFF; DNA: TGTGCCAGCAGCTCAGGGCCCCTCTACAATGAGCAGTTCTTC
size: .; D: TRBD1; J: TRBJ2-3; V: TRBV5-1; CDR3: CASSLEGTGTDTQYF; DNA: TGCGCCAGCAGCTTGGAGGGGACAGGCACAGATACGCAGTATTTT
size: .; D: .; J: TRBJ2-3; V: TRBV28; CDR3: CASRAGYTQYF; DNA: TGTGCCAGCAGAGCAGGGTATACGCAGTATTTT
size: .; D: .; J: TRBJ1-5; V: TRBV6-6; CDR3: CASSYSIGPNQPQHF; DNA: TGTGCCAGCAGTTACTCGATTGGGCCCAATCAGCCCCAGCATTTT
size: few; D: TRBD1; J: TRBJ2-5; V: TRBV5-6; CDR3: CASSRTGEETQYF; DNA: TGTGCCAGCAGTCGGACAGGGGAAGAGACCCAGTACTTC
size: .; D: .; J: TRBJ2-7; V: TRBV5-6; CDR3: CASSFQVTDEQYF; DNA: TGTGCCAGCAGCTTCCAGGTTACGGACGAGCAGTACTTC
size: .; D: TRBD1; J: TRBJ1-1; V: TRBV11-3; CDR3: CASSWGQGAAANTEAFF; DNA: TGTGCCAGCAGCTGGGGACAGGGGGCGGCCGCGAACACTGAAGCTTTCTTT
size: .; D: .; J: TRBJ1-1; V: TRBV29-1; CDR3: CSVGGGEGTEAFF; DNA: TGCAGCGTTGGAGGGGGAGAGGGGACTGAAGCTTTCTTT
size: .; D: TRBD1; J: TRBJ1-5; V: TRBV30; CDR3: CAFEGGLNQPQHF; DNA: TGTGCGTTCGAAGGGGGCCTAAATCAGCCCCAGCATTTT
size: few; D: TRBD2; J: TRBJ2-7; V: TRBV7-9; CDR3: CASSLMGLADSEQYF; DNA: TGTGCCAGCAGCTTGATGGGACTAGCGGATTCCGAGCAGTACTTC
size: few; D: .; J: TRBJ2-3; V: TRBV9; CDR3: CASSVTGDSTDTQYF; DNA: TGTGCCAGCAGCGTTACAGGGGACTCCACAGATACGCAGTATTTT
size: .; D: .; J: TRBJ2-5; V: TRBV29-1; CDR3: CSVLDTGGETQYF; DNA: TGCAGCGTCCTGGATACTGGGGGGGAGACCCAGTACTTC
size: .; D: .; J: TRBJ2-3; V: TRBV29-1; CDR3: CSVGWRGRPDTQYF; DNA: TGCAGCGTTGGGTGGCGGGGGCGGCCAGATACGCAGTATTTT
size: .; D: TRBD1; J: TRBJ1-5; V: TRBV28; CDR3: CASTSGQGGQPQHF; DNA: TGTGCCAGCACGTCGGGACAGGGAGGTCAGCCCCAGCATTTT
size: .; D: TRBD2; J: TRBJ2-7; V: TRBV2; CDR3: CASSDSGGAYEQYF; DNA: TGTGCCAGCAGTGACAGCGGGGGAGCCTACGAGCAGTACTTC
size: .; D: .; J: TRBJ2-1; V: TRBV4-2; CDR3: CASSQDVGLAKVNEQFF; DNA: TGTGCCAGCAGCCAAGACGTAGGGCTAGCAAAAGTAAATGAGCAGTTCTTC
size: few; D: .; J: TRBJ1-1; V: TRBV6-5; CDR3: CASSYDSLNTEAFF; DNA: TGTGCCAGCAGTTACGACAGTTTGAACACTGAAGCTTTCTTT
size: few; D: TRBD2; J: TRBJ2-1; V: TRBV5-4; CDR3: CASSQLGREILFF; DNA: TGTGCCAGCAGCCAGCTTGGGCGGGAGATTCTTTTCTTC
size: few; D: .; J: TRBJ2-7; V: TRBV6-1; CDR3: CAGGAADRYEQYF; DNA: TGTGCCGGCGGCGCAGCCGACCGCTACGAGCAGTACTTC
size: .; D: .; J: TRBJ1-3; V: TRBV4-1; CDR3: CASSHYSPSSGNTIYF; DNA: TGCGCCAGCAGCCATTACTCTCCCTCCTCTGGAAACACCATATATTTT
size: .; D: TRBD2; J: TRBJ2-5; V: TRBV5-1; CDR3: CASSRAGGSETQYF; DNA: TGCGCCAGCAGCAGAGCGGGAGGGAGTGAGACCCAGTACTTC
size: .; D: TRBD1; J: TRBJ1-2; V: TRBV4-1; CDR3: CASSQALRDRGRGYTF; DNA: TGCGCCAGCAGCCAAGCTCTCCGGGACAGGGGGCGTGGCTACACCTTC